This is a list of T cell receptor beta chains from one sample in a study of T cell repertoires in cytomegalovirus infection. For these receptors, no antigen is known. Via MiXCR, TCRdb re-called the reads, giving one row per CDR3 protein. There are about 830,000 distinct CDR3 sequences in the sample; approximately 30% occur only once, and roughly 12% lies in the top ten. The sequenced sample was cultured CD8+ T cells from PBMCs, obtained from culture after CMV antigen stimulation. These TCRs come from a human donor in good health (CMV status not recorded). Some clones in this sample may be carry-over from other donors' samples. Each CDR3 is given with its conserved first and last residue. The order of the fields is J gene, V gene, clone size, D gene, CDR3 DNA, CDR3 protein. A D gene is named only where the DNA matches it firmly. A row's size may be missing; if present it is once, few, many or a size class.

>TRBJ2-5|TRBV27|-|TRBD2
TGTGCCAGCAGTAAAAGGGAGCGGGGGGGCCACAGAGAGACCCAGTACTTC
CASSKRERGGHRETQYF
>TRBJ2-1|TRBV7-9|-|TRBD1
TGTGCCAGCAGCCAGCAAGGACAGGGGCTCTACAATGAGCAGTTCTTC
CASSQQGQGLYNEQFF
>TRBJ2-1|TRBV27|-|TRBD1
TGTGCCAGCAGTTTAGGGACAGTCAGTGGTGAGCAGTTCTTC
CASSLGTVSGEQFF
>TRBJ1-1|TRBV7-9|-|-
TGTGCCAGCAGTTCAAGACTTGAAGCTTTCTTT
CASSSRLEAFF
>TRBJ2-3|TRBV6-6|-|-
TGTGCCAGCAAAAAAGGGCCTCCAGATACGCAGTATTTT
CASKKGPPDTQYF
>TRBJ2-2|TRBV3-1|-|-
TGTGCCAGCAGCCAAGACAGTACTAACACCGGGGAGCTGTTTTTT
CASSQDSTNTGELFF
>TRBJ1-2|TRBV29-1|-|-
TGCAGCGTCGGCCGTCTTGGGCCGCCTAACTATGGCTACACCTTC
CSVGRLGPPNYGYTF
>TRBJ1-1|TRBV27|-|TRBD1
TGTGCCAGCAGTTTAATTCGGACAGGGGGCGGGAACACTGAAGCTTTCTTT
CASSLIRTGGGNTEAFF
>TRBJ1-5|TRBV12-3/TRBV12-4|-|TRBD1
TGTGCCAGCAGCCAGGGGGCCCATAGCAATCAGCCCCAGCATTTT
CASSQGAHSNQPQHF
>TRBJ2-2|TRBV20-1|few|-
TGCAGTGCTAGAGATTTGAGAGCCCGTTCAGGGGGGGAGCTGTTTTTT
CSARDLRARSGGELFF
>TRBJ2-1|TRBV3-1|-|TRBD1
TGTGCCAGCAGCCAGACAGGGATCGAGCAGTTCTTC
CASSQTGIEQFF
>TRBJ2-3|TRBV7-8|-|TRBD1
TGTGCCAGCAGCTTATTGGGACAGGGGGGCACAGATACGCAGTATTTT
CASSLLGQGGTDTQYF
>TRBJ2-3|TRBV6-2/TRBV6-3|-|TRBD2
TGTGCCAGCAGTTACAGGACTAGCGGGGGGGCTGGCACAGATACGCAGTATTTT
CASSYRTSGGAGTDTQYF
>TRBJ2-1|TRBV7-9|many|-
TGTGCCAGCAGCTTCCTCGAGGACAATGAGCAGTTCTTC
CASSFLEDNEQFF
>TRBJ1-1|TRBV12-3/TRBV12-4|few|-
TGTGCCAGCAGTTTTAACACCCACCTCGAAGCTTTCTTT
CASSFNTHLEAFF
>TRBJ2-7|TRBV7-9|-|TRBD1
TGTGCCAGCAGCTTAAGGGACAGGGTAGACGGCGAGCAGTACTTC
CASSLRDRVDGEQYF
>TRBJ2-1|TRBV14|-|-
TGTGCCAGCAGCCAGGGCCTAGCGAGCCTAGAGCAGTTCTTC
CASSQGLASLEQFF
>TRBJ1-5|TRBV7-8|-|-
TGTGCCAGCAGCCCAGGCGGGCGGGGTCTAGTAAATCAGCCCCAGCATTTT
CASSPGGRGLVNQPQHF
>TRBJ1-5|TRBV27|-|TRBD1
TGTGCCAGCAGTTTAAAGAGCGGGACAGGGCAGCCCCAGCATTTT
CASSLKSGTGQPQHF
>TRBJ2-1|TRBV20-1|few|TRBD1
TGCAGTGCTAGAGATCAGGTGGGACAGGGGGTGGGTGAGCAGTTCTTC
CSARDQVGQGVGEQFF
>TRBJ2-7|TRBV7-9|many|TRBD2
TGTGCCAGCATTGGCGGGGGCTACGAGCAGTACTTC
CASIGGGYEQYF
>TRBJ1-4|TRBV7-2|-|-
TGTGCCAGCAGCCAGGGAACGCACGGTGGAAAACTGTTTTTT
CASSQGTHGGKLFF
>TRBJ1-5|TRBV7-2|few|-
TGTGCCAGCAGCCGGGGGGAGACAGATCAGCCCCAGCATTTT
CASSRGETDQPQHF
>TRBJ2-7|TRBV24-1|-|TRBD1
TGTGCCACCAGTACCGGGACAGGAGCCTACGAGCAGTACTTC
CATSTGTGAYEQYF
>TRBJ2-5|TRBV3-1|-|TRBD2
TGTGCCAGCAGCCAGCCGGGACTACCACAAGAGACCCAGTACTTC
CASSQPGLPQETQYF
>TRBJ2-1|TRBV19|-|-
TGTGCCAGTAGTACCCAACTTCTCAAGGACACTCGTCCCTACAATGAGCAGTTCTTC
CASSTQLLKDTRPYNEQFF
>TRBJ1-5|TRBV12-5|-|TRBD1
TGTGCTAGTGCCATGGGACAGGGGGCACAGCCCCAGCATTTT
CASAMGQGAQPQHF
>TRBJ2-1|TRBV6-5|few|TRBD2
TGTGCCAGCAGTTACGTGGCTAGCGGTGTCAATGAGCAGTTCTTC
CASSYVASGVNEQFF
>TRBJ2-1|TRBV19|-|TRBD2
TGTGCCAGTAGTAAACTAGCGGGGGCTGGGGGTGAGCAGTTCTTC
CASSKLAGAGGEQFF
>TRBJ2-2|TRBV27|many|TRBD1
TGTGCCAGCAGTATTCGGACAGGGTTGAGGGAGCTGTTTTTT
CASSIRTGLRELFF
>TRBJ1-1|TRBV19|few|-
TGTGCCAGTAGTAGAGAGAGGGTGAGGGAGACTGAAGCTTTCTTT
CASSRERVRETEAFF
>TRBJ2-3|TRBV27|-|-
TGTGCCGCCGGGGGACTTAATGCAGATACGCAGTATTTT
CAAGGLNADTQYF
>TRBJ1-1|TRBV4-1|many|-
TGCGCCAGCAGCCACACAGGGCCGAACACTGAAGCTTTCTTT
CASSHTGPNTEAFF
>TRBJ2-3|TRBV6-1|few|-
TGTGCCAGCAGTAGTAGGCCCAGCACAGATACGCAGTATTTT
CASSSRPSTDTQYF
>TRBJ1-2|TRBV19|once|TRBD1
TGTGCCAGTAGTCCTCGACAGGGGGCAAACGATGGCTACACCTTC
CASSPRQGANDGYTF
>TRBJ1-1|TRBV28|few|TRBD1
TGTGCCAGCAGTTTATCCTTTGGGACAGGGTTGGCTTTCTTT
CASSLSFGTGLAFF
>TRBJ2-1|TRBV6-5|-|TRBD2
TGTGCCAGCAGTTACGGCGGGGGGCAATACAATGAGCAGTTCTTC
CASSYGGGQYNEQFF
>TRBJ2-1|TRBV4-1|-|-
TGTGCCAGCAGCCAAGTTTTGGGACTCACCAACACCAATGAGCAGTTCTTC
CASSQVLGLTNTNEQFF
>TRBJ1-5|TRBV4-1|-|-
TGCGCCAGCAGCCAAGATCGGGGGGGTAGGCAGCCCCAGCATTTT
CASSQDRGGRQPQHF
>TRBJ1-3|TRBV28|-|-
TGTGCCAGCAGAGCTGTGGCCCTCTCTGGAAACACCATATATTTT
CASRAVALSGNTIYF
>TRBJ1-2|TRBV10-3|-|-
TGTGCCATCAGGCGGGGGGACGGCTACACCTTC
CAIRRGDGYTF
>TRBJ2-1|TRBV12-3/TRBV12-4|-|-
TGTGCCAGCAGCCCCTCCCGGCAGGGGACCCGCGATGAGCAGTTCTTC
CASSPSRQGTRDEQFF
>TRBJ1-4|TRBV4-1|-|TRBD1
TGCGCCAGCAGCCAGCACAGACAGGGAACTAATGAAAAACTGTTTTTT
CASSQHRQGTNEKLFF
>TRBJ1-2|TRBV14|-|-
TGTGCCAGCAGCCAAGCAAAGATCAGAGGGGGTTTCTACTATGGCTACACCTTC
CASSQAKIRGGFYYGYTF
>TRBJ2-7|TRBV12-3/TRBV12-4|few|-
TGTGCCAGCAGTTTATATGGCGACTACTACGAGCAGTACTTC
CASSLYGDYYEQYF
>TRBJ2-3|TRBV27|few|TRBD1
TGTGCCAGCAGTTACAAGGGGGCATTAGGTACAGATACGCAGTATTTT
CASSYKGALGTDTQYF
>TRBJ2-1|TRBV5-4|few|-
TGTGCCAGCAGCGCCCCGGGACGAGGGGCCCCCAATGAGCAGTTCTTC
CASSAPGRGAPNEQFF
>TRBJ1-6|TRBV10-3|many|TRBD1
TGTGCCATCAGTGACGGCCCAGGGGGCTATTCACCCCTCCACTTT
CAISDGPGGYSPLHF
>TRBJ1-2|TRBV10-3|few|-
TGTGCCATCAGTGGAGGGGGGGTCGGAGGCTACACCTTC
CAISGGGVGGYTF
>TRBJ1-2|TRBV14|many|-
TGTGCCAGCAGCCACTTGGATCGGGTTGGCTATGGCTACACCTTC
CASSHLDRVGYGYTF
>TRBJ2-3|TRBV2|-|-
TGTGCCATCACTCCGGGACAACTCACAGATACGCAGTATTTT
CAITPGQLTDTQYF
>TRBJ2-1|TRBV12-3/TRBV12-4|-|TRBD2
TGTGCCAGCGGGCGCAGCGGGACTTCCTACAATGAGCAGTTCTTC
CASGRSGTSYNEQFF
>TRBJ1-1|TRBV19|few|-
TGTGCCAGTAGTATAAAATGGGTCACCACTGAAGCTTTCTTT
CASSIKWVTTEAFF
>TRBJ2-3|TRBV4-1|-|-
TGCGCCAGCAGCCAGGAGTATCGGGGTAGCACAGATACGCAGTATTTT
CASSQEYRGSTDTQYF
>TRBJ2-7|TRBV29-1|-|-
TGCAGCGTTGAGAGAGGACCTCGGAACGAGCAGTACTTC
CSVERGPRNEQYF
>TRBJ1-2|TRBV5-4|-|-
TGTGCCAGCAGCTTGTGGGGCTCGGCTGAGCCACGTGGCTACACCTTC
CASSLWGSAEPRGYTF
>TRBJ1-3|TRBV10-2|-|TRBD1
TGCGCCAGCCGGGAGAGGAGGGGGCCAACCTCTGGAAACACCATATATTTT
CASRERRGPTSGNTIYF